The subject of this entry is one T cell receptor (beta chain). Its specificity is unknown. Trimming left V 6 bases short and J 7 bases short, with 16 bases between. Germline assignment: CDR1 MNHNS and CDR2 SASEGT. This CDR3 has 13 residues. These data belong to a study of cytomegalovirus exposure and HLA in healthy donors. PCR employed 60 Vbeta and 13 Jbeta primers. In the original processing: There were tens of millions of unique TCR beta chains by a later count, and approximately 11 million of them were shared. The method was immunoSEQ multiplex PCR; TCRdb's version includes in-frame clones alone and lacks a portion of them. V and J calls and clone size follow that table, whereas D and trimming were derived from the DNA. The sample shows 84,000 or so clones, roughly 84% of them seen only once. Every donor was a healthy person donating bone marrow. Study-wide points: Follow-up analysis found HLA locus-dependent TCR association rates, highest for DRB1 and lowest for HLA-C. The majority of TCR sequences were rare, yet some public TCRs appeared in many donors.

The chain is built from TRBV6-1 and TRBJ2-7; the D gene is possibly TRBD1 (6 bases). The sample comprised PBMCs. The receptor was derived from a man aged 25-45 years in good health and CMV-seronegative. For the CDR3, the DNA is TGTGCCAGCAGGCGGCAGGGGCCGGAGGAGCAGTACTTC. It is translated as CASRRQGPEEQYF.